This TCR beta chain is drawn from a study of blood T cell repertoires in COVID-19. Study overall: Whether acute or convalescent, the COVID-19 samples came from the United States, Italy and Spain.

V lost 6 bases to trimming and J lost 4 bases; unmatched junction nucleotides: 14. Germline V gives CDR1 MDHEN, CDR2 SYDVKM. This CDR3 region has 18 residues. Per the original data handling: Reference gene primer amplification in the assay estimated nucleated cell counts. The protocol was immunoSEQ multiplex PCR, while the TCRdb copy is restricted to in-frame clones and leaves out a portion. The V and J calls and the clone size are those of that table, but D and trimming were determined from the DNA. The top ten hold approximately 20% of the sample, which has under 75,000 clones, 70% to 75% seen once.

Source material: peripheral blood. The J gene is TRBJ2-1, the V gene TRBV28, with 11 bases lining up with TRBD1. The clonotype was recovered from a man between 60 and 75 years old with acute or convalescent COVID-19. The CDR3 bases are TGTGCCAGCAGGGGACAGGGGGTCGGGGTTAGGATTTACAATGAGCAGTTCTTC. This encodes CASRGQGVGVRIYNEQFF.